What follows is one T cell receptor beta chain and its context. Its ends do not fully match the called genes, so a read error is possible. Per germline, CDR1 SGHVS and CDR2 FNYEAQ. The CDR3 length is 16 residues. This sample is part of a study of blood T cell repertoires in COVID-19. Background on the study: Sites across the United States, Italy and Spain contributed samples from acute and convalescent COVID-19.

In the study's own analysis: Amplification of reference gene primers provided the estimated nucleated cell counts. The data were produced by immunoSEQ multiplex PCR, yet TCRdb's version contains in-frame clones alone and is incomplete. The V and J calls and the clone size are those of that table, but D and trimming were determined from the DNA. There are roughly 120,000 clones in the sample; 70% to 85% occur only once, and roughly 7% lies in the top ten. This receptor was obtained from a man aged 65 to 85 with active or convalescent COVID-19. The sequenced sample consisted of peripheral blood. The rearrangement links TRBV7-6 to TRBJ2-1; D is perhaps TRBD2 (6 bases). The CDR3: CASSLGVREVGNEQFF. The CDR3 region has the DNA TGTGCCAGCAGTTTAGGCGTGCGGGAAGTAGGCAATGAGCAGTTCTTC.